This is a list of T cell receptor beta chains from one sample in a study of shared clonotypes between healthy human individuals. Sequencing used immunoSEQ multiplex PCR; TCRdb keeps in-frame clones, though not all of them. The sample lists some 1 million clones, approximately 68% occurring once. Sequencing input: memory CD4+ T cells sorted from blood. The receptors derive from a man between 18 and 35 years old in good health. Both conserved end residues are part of each CDR3. A D gene is named only where the DNA matches it firmly. Not every row has a clone size; where given, it reads once, few, many or a size class.

j_call | cdr3_length | d_call | clone_size | v_call | cdr3_aa | cdr3_nt
TRBJ2-7 | 15 | NA | NA | TRBV11-3 | CASSLVRTDTYEQYF | TGTGCCAGCAGCTTAGTTCGGACAGACACCTACGAGCAGTACTTC
TRBJ1-2 | 14 | NA | NA | TRBV5-4 | CASRPQGANYGYTF | TGTGCCAGCAGGCCTCAGGGAGCCAACTATGGCTACACCTTC
TRBJ1-1 | 11 | NA | NA | TRBV20-1 | CSARKDTEAFF | TGCAGTGCTAGAAAGGACACTGAAGCTTTCTTT
TRBJ2-7 | 12 | NA | NA | TRBV5-1 | CASSFSANEQYF | TGCGCCAGCAGCTTCTCCGCAAACGAGCAGTACTTC
TRBJ1-2 | 12 | NA | NA | TRBV27 | CASSTPGFGYTF | TGTGCCAGCAGTACTCCAGGGTTTGGCTACACCTTC
TRBJ1-4 | 16 | NA | NA | TRBV30 | CAAPLRGAVTNEKLFF | TGTGCCGCCCCCCTAAGGGGGGCAGTCACTAATGAAAAACTGTTTTTT
TRBJ2-3 | 14 | NA | NA | TRBV7-9 | CASERARDSDTQYF | TGTGCCAGCGAGAGAGCGCGGGACTCAGATACGCAGTATTTT
TRBJ2-7 | 15 | NA | NA | TRBV6-6 | CASSDSSGTTYEQYF | TGTGCCAGCAGCGACAGTTCGGGGACCACCTACGAGCAGTACTTC
TRBJ2-2 | 15 | NA | NA | TRBV5-6 | CASSLDRMLAGELFF | TGTGCCAGCAGTCTAGACAGGATGCTGGCCGGGGAGCTGTTTTTT
TRBJ2-5 | 13 | NA | NA | TRBV5-1 | CASRGTSRETQYF | TGCGCCAGCAGGGGGACGTCCCGGGAGACCCAGTACTTC
TRBJ2-1 | 14 | NA | NA | TRBV5-1 | CASARVTSYNEQFF | TGCGCCAGTGCACGGGTGACGTCCTACAATGAGCAGTTCTTC
TRBJ2-7 | 16 | NA | once | TRBV27 | CASSFGGTARLAEQYF | TGTGCCAGCAGTTTCGGAGGGACTGCTAGGCTAGCAGAGCAGTACTTC
TRBJ2-7 | 14 | TRBD1 | NA | TRBV5-1 | CASTTTGGSYEQYF | TGCGCCAGCACTACTACAGGGGGCTCCTACGAGCAGTACTTC
TRBJ2-2 | 15 | NA | NA | TRBV5-1 | CASVLVGLITGELFF | TGCGCCAGCGTCCTGGTGGGACTCATCACCGGGGAGCTGTTTTTT
TRBJ2-7 | 16 | NA | NA | TRBV5-4 | CASSQGLGTSSDEQYF | TGTGCCAGCAGCCAGGGGTTGGGGACTTCCTCTGACGAGCAGTACTTC
TRBJ2-2 | 13 | NA | NA | TRBV5-4 | CASSWDFTGELFF | TGTGCCAGCAGTTGGGACTTTACCGGGGAGCTGTTTTTT
TRBJ2-5 | 15 | TRBD2 | NA | TRBV30 | CAWSGGGPYQETQYF | TGTGCCTGGAGTGGCGGGGGGCCGTACCAAGAGACCCAGTACTTC
TRBJ2-2 | 15 | NA | many | TRBV6-1 | CASSASARNTGELFF | TGTGCCAGCAGTGCTAGCGCAAGAAACACCGGGGAGCTGTTTTTT
TRBJ2-1 | 15 | NA | NA | TRBV7-2 | CASSLQRTLADEQFF | TGTGCCAGCAGCTTACAACGTACCCTAGCCGATGAGCAGTTCTTC
TRBJ2-3 | 15 | TRBD2 | NA | TRBV5-1 | CASSPSGFSTDTQYF | TGCGCCAGCAGCCCTAGCGGGTTTAGCACAGATACGCAGTATTTT
TRBJ2-5 | 14 | TRBD2 | few | TRBV10-2 | CASSEVGGAETQYF | TGCGCCAGCAGTGAGGTGGGAGGGGCAGAGACCCAGTACTTC
TRBJ1-1 | 14 | TRBD1 | NA | TRBV7-2 | CASSPTGGLGEAFF | TGTGCCAGCAGCCCGACAGGGGGCTTGGGAGAGGCTTTCTTT
TRBJ2-7 | 16 | NA | NA | TRBV25-1 | CASSGKRSGGPNEQYF | TGTGCCAGCAGTGGGAAAAGATCAGGAGGGCCCAACGAGCAGTACTTC
TRBJ2-6 | 16 | NA | NA | TRBV4-1 | CASSPRQEAGANVLTF | TGCGCCAGCAGCCCGAGGCAGGAGGCTGGGGCCAACGTCCTGACTTTC
TRBJ2-3 | 11 | NA | NA | TRBV29-1 | CSVELPDTQYF | TGCAGCGTTGAACTCCCGGATACGCAGTATTTT
TRBJ2-2 | 14 | NA | NA | TRBV2 | CASRGAITTGELFF | TGTGCCAGCAGGGGGGCCATTACGACCGGGGAGCTGTTTTTT
TRBJ2-1 | 16 | TRBD2 | NA | TRBV7-2 | CASSFSGLAGDNEQFF | TGTGCCAGCAGCTTTAGTGGGCTAGCGGGAGACAATGAGCAGTTCTTC
TRBJ2-1 | 15 | TRBD1 | NA | TRBV5-6 | CASSSLGTDYNEQFF | TGTGCCAGCAGCTCCCTAGGGACAGACTACAATGAGCAGTTCTTC
TRBJ1-3 | 13 | NA | few | TRBV9 | CASRGSSGNTIYF | TGTGCCAGCAGGGGGTCCTCTGGAAACACCATATATTTT
TRBJ2-2 | 14 | NA | few | TRBV5-1 | CASSGGIEAGELFF | TGCGCCAGCAGCGGGGGAATCGAGGCCGGGGAGCTGTTTTTT
TRBJ2-7 | 12 | NA | NA | TRBV11-3 | CASSSKGYEQYF | TGTGCCAGCAGCTCGAAGGGATACGAGCAGTACTTC
TRBJ2-3 | 14 | NA | few | TRBV19 | CASTTIGGADTQYF | TGTGCCAGTACCACAATAGGAGGGGCAGATACGCAGTATTTT
TRBJ1-5 | 15 | NA | once | TRBV5-6 | CASSLGGRSNQPQHF | TGTGCCAGCAGCCTGGGCGGCAGGAGCAATCAGCCCCAGCATTTT
TRBJ2-7 | 13 | NA | NA | TRBV30 | CAWMSGSVYEQYF | TGTGCCTGGATGTCGGGGAGTGTTTACGAGCAGTACTTC
TRBJ2-5 | 14 | NA | NA | TRBV5-5 | CASSLGQIQETQYF | TGTGCCAGCAGCTTGGGGCAGATCCAAGAGACCCAGTACTTC
TRBJ2-1 | 17 | TRBD1 | NA | TRBV19 | CASSIDNGQGGLNEQFF | TGTGCCAGTAGTATAGATAATGGACAGGGGGGTCTCAATGAGCAGTTCTTC
TRBJ2-6 | 13 | NA | NA | TRBV27 | CASRTTGSTVLTF | TGTGCCAGCAGGACGACAGGTTCGACCGTCCTGACTTTC
TRBJ1-3 | 14 | NA | many | TRBV19 | CASSPDSSGNTIYF | TGTGCCAGTAGTCCAGACAGCTCTGGAAACACCATATATTTT
TRBJ2-3 | 16 | TRBD2 | NA | TRBV15 | CATSRDETSGRRTQYF | TGTGCCACCAGCAGAGATGAAACTAGCGGGAGGAGGACGCAGTATTTT
TRBJ1-5 | 17 | TRBD1 | NA | TRBV28 | CASSYPTGQVGYQPQHF | TGTGCCAGCAGTTATCCAACCGGACAGGTCGGTTATCAGCCCCAGCATTTT
TRBJ1-2 | 14 | TRBD1 | NA | TRBV30 | CAWRDRGRGYGYTF | TGTGCCTGGAGGGACAGGGGGCGAGGCTATGGCTACACCTTC
TRBJ2-7 | 11 | NA | many | TRBV5-1 | CASSVSYEQYF | TGCGCCAGCAGCGTCTCCTACGAGCAGTACTTC
TRBJ2-1 | 13 | TRBD1 | NA | TRBV6-6 | CASSQTGYNEQFF | TGTGCCAGCAGCCAGACAGGGTACAATGAGCAGTTCTTC
TRBJ2-1 | 15 | NA | NA | TRBV27 | CASSRPTRGVSEQFF | TGTGCCAGCAGTCGACCGACGCGGGGAGTCAGTGAGCAGTTCTTC
TRBJ1-5 | 12 | NA | NA | TRBV28 | CASRGTDQPQHF | TGTGCCAGCAGAGGGACGGATCAGCCCCAGCATTTT
TRBJ2-7 | 12 | NA | NA | TRBV6-5 | CASSRSSYEQYF | TGTGCCAGCAGCCGGAGCTCCTACGAGCAGTACTTC
TRBJ1-1 | 18 | NA | once | TRBV21-1 | CASSSRGREKTWNTEAFF | TGTGCCAGCAGCTCACGAGGGAGGGAAAAAACATGGAACACTGAAGCTTTCTTT
TRBJ2-7 | 14 | NA | NA | TRBV27 | CASTRLDSKYEQYF | TGTGCCAGCACCCGATTGGACAGCAAATACGAGCAGTACTTC
TRBJ2-3 | 14 | NA | NA | TRBV4-1 | CASSLTQGTDTQYF | TGCGCCAGCAGCCTAACCCAAGGCACAGATACGCAGTATTTT
TRBJ1-1 | 15 | TRBD1 | many | TRBV2 | CASTRSGQGYTEAFF | TGTGCCAGCACGAGGTCGGGACAGGGATACACTGAAGCTTTCTTT
TRBJ2-4 | 15 | NA | NA | TRBV6-6 | CASSGQTLAKNIQYF | TGTGCCAGCAGCGGACAGACACTAGCCAAAAACATTCAGTACTTC
TRBJ2-5 | 13 | NA | NA | TRBV10-3 | CATTRDLQETQYF | TGTGCCACCACGAGGGACCTTCAAGAGACCCAGTACTTC